This T cell receptor (beta chain) was profiled in a study of tumour-infiltrating T cells in Burkitt lymphoma. Looking at the study overall: Repertoire clonality predicted overall and progression-free survival.

Assay used: immunoSEQ multiplex PCR; TCRdb lists only in-frame clones, some missing. The table shows around 14,000 clones, with about 75% occurring only once. There are 15 residues in the CDR3. The V gene lost 1 base and the J gene lost 7 bases, with 14 bases spanning the gap. In germline, CDR1 is MNHEY, CDR2 SVGAGI. The V call is TRBV6-5, the J call TRBJ2-1; D possibly corresponds to TRBD2 (5 bases). Sequenced sample: tumor tissue. The receptor was derived from a human donor with diffuse large B-cell lymphoma. The CDR3 is CASSYLNVGSNEQFF. In nucleotides, the CDR3 is TGTGCCAGCAGTTACTTAAACGTAGGGAGTAATGAGCAGTTCTTC.